The 6 T cell receptor beta chains given below trace back to one sample, sequenced in a study of OX40 agonist ivuxolimab in advanced cancers. The protocol was immunoSEQ multiplex PCR, while the TCRdb copy is restricted to in-frame clones and leaves out a portion. Here the sample spans 90,000 or so clones, 80% to 90% being singletons. Source: CD4+ or CD8+ T cells sorted from blood, taken in a trial of the OX40 agonist ivuxolimab. These TCRs come from an adult with an advanced solid tumor such as melanoma, head and neck, liver or kidney cancer.

The rearrangement joins TRBV11-2 to TRBJ1-2; D gene uncertain. The ends were cut back, 0 bases at V and 0 bases at J, with 14 bases in the middle. Germline V gene lookup returns CDR1 SGHAT and CDR2 FQNNGV. The CDR3 length is 17 residues. As DNA, the CDR3 is TGTGCCAGCAGCTTAGATCGGGTAGTGACGACTAACTATGGCTACACCTTC. It is translated as CASSLDRVVTTNYGYTF.

J is TRBJ1-4 and V is TRBV28; D remains unclear. Germline CDR1 and CDR2: MDHEN and SYDVKM. V was clipped by 10 bases and J by 3 bases, with 18 bases between them. The CDR3 runs to 15 residues. The CDR3 coding sequence is TGTGCCACCCTAAAGGGCGCGATTCCTAATGAAAAACTGTTTTTT. Its protein is CATLKGAIPNEKLFF.

The chain couples TRBV4-3 to TRBJ1-6; 7 bases map to TRBD1. The V and J ends lost 0 bases and 10 bases, in that order; junction bases with no gene match: 3. The germline V gene encodes CDR1 LGHNA and CDR2 YSLEER. This CDR3 is 14 amino acids long. The CDR3 spells CASSQEGGQSPLHF. DNA for the CDR3: TGCGCCAGCAGCCAAGAGGGGGGACAGTCACCCCTCCACTTT.

The CDR3 loop is CASSVGGQGALNYGYTF. CDR3 sequence (DNA): TGTGCCAGCAGCGTAGGGGGACAGGGAGCGTTAAACTATGGCTACACCTTC. The J gene is TRBJ1-2, the V gene TRBV9, with TRBD1 identical over 9 bases. CDR3 length: 17 residues. Germline V gives CDR1 SGDLS, CDR2 YYNGEE. V dropped 0 bases and J dropped 2; count of bases not matched to a gene: 8.

The rearrangement links TRBV5-4 to TRBJ1-1, with D uncertain. This CDR3 contains 14 residues. Germline assignment: CDR1 SGHNT and CDR2 YYREEE (reference sequence). V was shortened by 0 bases and J by 3 bases, with 9 bases between the two germline ends. The CDR3 region is CASSLDGSYTEAFF. CDR3 nucleotides: TGTGCCAGCAGCTTGGACGGTTCCTACACTGAAGCTTTCTTT.

V usage is TRBV9 and J usage is TRBJ1-1; D gene ambiguous. The CDR3 spans 13 residues. Trimming removed 4 bases from V and 2 bases from J, with 9 bases in between. The germline V gene has CDR1 SGDLS and CDR2 YYNGEE. The CDR3 sequence: CASSYGPNTEAFF. In DNA form, the CDR3 reads TGTGCCAGCAGCTACGGACCCAACACTGAAGCTTTCTTT.